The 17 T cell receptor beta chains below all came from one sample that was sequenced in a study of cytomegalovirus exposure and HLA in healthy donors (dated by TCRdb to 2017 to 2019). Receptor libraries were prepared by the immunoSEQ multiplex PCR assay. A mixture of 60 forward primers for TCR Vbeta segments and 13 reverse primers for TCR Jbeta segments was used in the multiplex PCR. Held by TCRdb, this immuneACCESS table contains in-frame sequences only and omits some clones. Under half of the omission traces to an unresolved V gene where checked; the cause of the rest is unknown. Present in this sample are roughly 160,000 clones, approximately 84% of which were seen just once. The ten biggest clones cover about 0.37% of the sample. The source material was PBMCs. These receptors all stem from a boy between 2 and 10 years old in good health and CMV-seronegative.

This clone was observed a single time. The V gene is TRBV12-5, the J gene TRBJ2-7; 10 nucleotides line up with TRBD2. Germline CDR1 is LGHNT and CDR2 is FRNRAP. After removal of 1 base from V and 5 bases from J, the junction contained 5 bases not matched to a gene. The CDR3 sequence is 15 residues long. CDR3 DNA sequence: TGTGCTAGTGGTTTGGAGGGCCTAGCGGGAGACGAGCAGTACTTC. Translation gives CASGLEGLAGDEQYF.

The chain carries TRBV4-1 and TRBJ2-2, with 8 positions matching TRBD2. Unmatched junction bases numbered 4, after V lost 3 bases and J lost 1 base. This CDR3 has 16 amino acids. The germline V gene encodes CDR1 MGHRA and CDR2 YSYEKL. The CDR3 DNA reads TGCGCCAGCAGCCACCCGGGACTAGTGAACACCGGGGAGCTGTTTTTT. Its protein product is CASSHPGLVNTGELFF.

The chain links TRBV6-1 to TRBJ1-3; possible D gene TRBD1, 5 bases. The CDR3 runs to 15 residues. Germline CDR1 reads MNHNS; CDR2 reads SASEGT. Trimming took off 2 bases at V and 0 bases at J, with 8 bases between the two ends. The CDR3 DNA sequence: TGTGCCAGCAGTGAAATCGACAGCTCTGGAAACACCATATATTTT. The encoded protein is CASSEIDSSGNTIYF.

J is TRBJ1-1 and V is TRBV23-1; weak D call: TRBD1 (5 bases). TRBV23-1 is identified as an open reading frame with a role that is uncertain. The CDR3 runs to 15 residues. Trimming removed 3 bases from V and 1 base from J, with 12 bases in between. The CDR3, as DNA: TGCGCCAGCAGTCATTATAGGACACCGAACACTGAAGCTTTCTTT. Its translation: CASSHYRTPNTEAFF.

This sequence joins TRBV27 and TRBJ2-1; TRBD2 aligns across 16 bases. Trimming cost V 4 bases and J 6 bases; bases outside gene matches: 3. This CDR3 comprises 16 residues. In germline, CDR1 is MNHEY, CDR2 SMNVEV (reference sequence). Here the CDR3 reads CASSSGLAGGPNEQFF. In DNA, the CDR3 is TGTGCCAGCAGTTCGGGACTAGCGGGAGGGCCCAATGAGCAGTTCTTC.

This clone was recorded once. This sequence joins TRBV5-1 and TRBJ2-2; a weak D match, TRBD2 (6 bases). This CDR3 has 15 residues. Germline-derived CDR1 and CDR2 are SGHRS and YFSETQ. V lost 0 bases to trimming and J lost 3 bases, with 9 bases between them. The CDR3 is CASSLVGGDTGELFF. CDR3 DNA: TGCGCCAGCAGCTTGGTTGGCGGGGACACCGGGGAGCTGTTTTTT.

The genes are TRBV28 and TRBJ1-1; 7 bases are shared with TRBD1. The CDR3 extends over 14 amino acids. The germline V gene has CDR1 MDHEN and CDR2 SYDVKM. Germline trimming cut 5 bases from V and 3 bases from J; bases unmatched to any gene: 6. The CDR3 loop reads CASSMDRTDTEAFF. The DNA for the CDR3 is TGTGCCAGCAGTATGGACAGGACCGACACTGAAGCTTTCTTT.

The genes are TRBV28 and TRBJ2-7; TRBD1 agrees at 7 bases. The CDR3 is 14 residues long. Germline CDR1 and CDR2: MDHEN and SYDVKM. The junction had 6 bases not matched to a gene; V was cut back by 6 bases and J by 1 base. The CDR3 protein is CASSTGQVSYEQYF. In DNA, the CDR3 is TGTGCCAGCAGCACCGGACAGGTGTCCTACGAGCAGTACTTC.

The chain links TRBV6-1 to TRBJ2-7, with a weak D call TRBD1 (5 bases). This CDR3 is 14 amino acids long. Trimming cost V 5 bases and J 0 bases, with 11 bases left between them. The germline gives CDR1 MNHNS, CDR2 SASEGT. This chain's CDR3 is CASSTYRSSYEQYF. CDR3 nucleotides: TGTGCCAGCAGTACGTACAGGAGCTCCTACGAGCAGTACTTC.

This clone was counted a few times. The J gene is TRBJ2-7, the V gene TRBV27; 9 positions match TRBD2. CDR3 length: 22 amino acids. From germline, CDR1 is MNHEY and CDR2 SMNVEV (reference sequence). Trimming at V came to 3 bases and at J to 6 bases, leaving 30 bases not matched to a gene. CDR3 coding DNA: TGTGCCAGCAGTTTCACCTGGAGGGAGACAGGGAGACGGAGTAGCGGGAGAGGCGAGCAGTACTTC. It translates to CASSFTWRETGRRSSGRGEQYF.

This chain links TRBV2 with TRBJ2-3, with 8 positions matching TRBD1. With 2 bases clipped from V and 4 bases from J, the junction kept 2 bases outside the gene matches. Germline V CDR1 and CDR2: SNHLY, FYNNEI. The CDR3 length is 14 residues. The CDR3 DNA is TGTGCCAGCAGTGAAAACAGGGGGTCAGATACGCAGTATTTT. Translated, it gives CASSENRGSDTQYF. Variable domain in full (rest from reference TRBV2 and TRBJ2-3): EPEVTQTPSHQVTQMGQEVILRCVPISNHLYFYWYRQILGQKVEFLVSFYNNEISEKSEIFDDQFSVERPDGSNFTLKIRSTKLEDSAMYFCASSENRGSDTQYFGPGTRLTVL.

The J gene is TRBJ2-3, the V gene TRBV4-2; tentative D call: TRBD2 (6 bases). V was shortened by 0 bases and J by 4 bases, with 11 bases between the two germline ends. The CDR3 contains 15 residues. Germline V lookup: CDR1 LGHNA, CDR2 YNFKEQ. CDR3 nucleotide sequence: TGTGCCAGCAGCCAAGATGGGGGGAGATCAGATACGCAGTATTTT. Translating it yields CASSQDGGRSDTQYF.

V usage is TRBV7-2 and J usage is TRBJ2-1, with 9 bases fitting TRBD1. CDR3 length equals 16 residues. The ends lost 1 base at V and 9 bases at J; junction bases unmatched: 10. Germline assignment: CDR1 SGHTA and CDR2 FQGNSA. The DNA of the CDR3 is TGTGCCAGCAGCTTAGGGACGGGACAGGGTGTAGGTGAGCAGTTCTTC. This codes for CASSLGTGQGVGEQFF.

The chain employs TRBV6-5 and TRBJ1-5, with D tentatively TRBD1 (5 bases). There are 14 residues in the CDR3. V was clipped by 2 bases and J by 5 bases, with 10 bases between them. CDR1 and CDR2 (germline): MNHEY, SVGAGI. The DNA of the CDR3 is TGTGCCAGCAGTTACAGGGGCGGCTATCAGCCCCAGCATTTT. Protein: CASSYRGGYQPQHF.

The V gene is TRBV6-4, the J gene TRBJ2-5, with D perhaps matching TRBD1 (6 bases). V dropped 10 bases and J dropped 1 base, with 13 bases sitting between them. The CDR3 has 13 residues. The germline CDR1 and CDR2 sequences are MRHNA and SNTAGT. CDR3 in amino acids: CATIQGSQETQYF. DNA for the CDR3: TGTGCCACAATCCAGGGGAGCCAAGAGACCCAGTACTTC.

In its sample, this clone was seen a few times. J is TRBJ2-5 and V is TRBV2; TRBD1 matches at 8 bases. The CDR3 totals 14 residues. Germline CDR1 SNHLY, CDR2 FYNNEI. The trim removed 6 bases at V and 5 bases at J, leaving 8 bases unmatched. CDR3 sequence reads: CASRNTGGGETQYF. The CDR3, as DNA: TGTGCCAGCAGGAATACAGGGGGAGGTGAGACCCAGTACTTC.

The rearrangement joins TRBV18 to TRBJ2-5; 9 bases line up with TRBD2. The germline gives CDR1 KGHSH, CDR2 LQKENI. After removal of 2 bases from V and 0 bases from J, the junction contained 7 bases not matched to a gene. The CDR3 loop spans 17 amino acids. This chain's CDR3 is CASSPGDIAGDQETQYF. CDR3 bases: TGTGCCAGCTCACCAGGAGATATAGCGGGAGACCAAGAGACCCAGTACTTC.